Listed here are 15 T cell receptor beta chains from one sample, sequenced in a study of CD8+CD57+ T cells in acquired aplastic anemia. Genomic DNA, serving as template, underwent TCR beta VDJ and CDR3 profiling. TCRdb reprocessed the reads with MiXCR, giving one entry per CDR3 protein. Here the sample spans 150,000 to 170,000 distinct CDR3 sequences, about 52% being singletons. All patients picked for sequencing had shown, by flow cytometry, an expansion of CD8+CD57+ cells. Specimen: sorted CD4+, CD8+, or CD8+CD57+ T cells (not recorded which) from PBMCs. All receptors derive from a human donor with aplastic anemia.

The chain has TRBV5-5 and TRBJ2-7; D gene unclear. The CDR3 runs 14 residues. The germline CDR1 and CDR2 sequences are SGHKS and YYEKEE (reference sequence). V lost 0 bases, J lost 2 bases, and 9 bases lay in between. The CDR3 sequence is CASSLAGPPYEQYF. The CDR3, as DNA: TGTGCCAGCAGCTTGGCCGGACCGCCCTACGAGCAGTACTTC.

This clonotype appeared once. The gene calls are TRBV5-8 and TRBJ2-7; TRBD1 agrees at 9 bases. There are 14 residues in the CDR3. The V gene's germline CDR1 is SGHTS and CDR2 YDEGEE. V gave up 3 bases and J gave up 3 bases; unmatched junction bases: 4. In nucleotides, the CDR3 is TGTGCCAGCAGCTATAAGGGACAGGGCTACGAGCAGTACTTC. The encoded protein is CASSYKGQGYEQYF.

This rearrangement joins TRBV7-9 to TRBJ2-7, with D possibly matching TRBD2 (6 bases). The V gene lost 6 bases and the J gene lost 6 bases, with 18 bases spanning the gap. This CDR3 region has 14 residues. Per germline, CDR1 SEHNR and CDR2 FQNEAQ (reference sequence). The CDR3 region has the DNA TGTGCCAGCAGTTCTAGCGTCTCTGGGCCCGAGCAGTACTTC. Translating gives CASSSSVSGPEQYF.

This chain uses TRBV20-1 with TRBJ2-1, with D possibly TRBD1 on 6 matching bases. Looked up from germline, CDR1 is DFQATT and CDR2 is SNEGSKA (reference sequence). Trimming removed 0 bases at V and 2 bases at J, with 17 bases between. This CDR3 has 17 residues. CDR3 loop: CSARDREGTPTYNEQFF. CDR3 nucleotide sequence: TGCAGTGCTAGAGACAGGGAAGGGACACCAACCTACAATGAGCAGTTCTTC.

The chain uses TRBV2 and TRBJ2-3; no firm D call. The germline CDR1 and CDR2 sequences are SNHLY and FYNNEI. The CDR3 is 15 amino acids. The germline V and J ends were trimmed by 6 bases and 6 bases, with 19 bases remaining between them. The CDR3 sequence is CASSLTADRFDTQYF. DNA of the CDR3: TGTGCCAGCAGCCTTACGGCCGACCGGTTTGATACGCAGTATTTT.

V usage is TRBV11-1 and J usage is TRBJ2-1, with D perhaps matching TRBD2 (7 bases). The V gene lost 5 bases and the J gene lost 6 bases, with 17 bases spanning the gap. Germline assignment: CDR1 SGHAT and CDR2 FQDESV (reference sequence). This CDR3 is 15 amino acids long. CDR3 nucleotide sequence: TGTGCCAGCAGCCCCGGGGCGGGGGCGGGCAATGAGCAGTTCTTC. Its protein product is CASSPGAGAGNEQFF.

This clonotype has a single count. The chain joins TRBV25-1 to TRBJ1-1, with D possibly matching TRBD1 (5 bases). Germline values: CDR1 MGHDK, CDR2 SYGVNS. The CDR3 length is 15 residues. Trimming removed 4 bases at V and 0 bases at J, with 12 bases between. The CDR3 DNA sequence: TGTGCCAGCAGTGGACCAGGGCTCGTGAACACTGAAGCTTTCTTT. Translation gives CASSGPGLVNTEAFF.

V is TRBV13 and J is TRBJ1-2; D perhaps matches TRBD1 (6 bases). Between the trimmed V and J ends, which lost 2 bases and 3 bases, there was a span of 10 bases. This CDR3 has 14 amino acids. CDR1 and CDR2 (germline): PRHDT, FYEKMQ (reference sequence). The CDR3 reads CASSLRGNHYGYTF. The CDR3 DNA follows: TGTGCCAGCAGCTTAAGGGGGAATCACTATGGCTACACCTTC.

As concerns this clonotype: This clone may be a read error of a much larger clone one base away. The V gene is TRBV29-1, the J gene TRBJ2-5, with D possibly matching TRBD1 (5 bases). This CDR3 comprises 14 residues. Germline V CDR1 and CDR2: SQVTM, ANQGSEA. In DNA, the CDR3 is TGCGGCATTGATGGCAGGGATTACCAAGAGACCCAGTACTTC. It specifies CGIDGRDYQETQYF.

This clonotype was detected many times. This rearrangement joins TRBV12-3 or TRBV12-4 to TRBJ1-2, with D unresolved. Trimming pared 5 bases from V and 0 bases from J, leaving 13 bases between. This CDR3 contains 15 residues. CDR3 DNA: TGTGCCAGCAGTCCTCGGACGGATCCTAACTATGGCTACACCTTC. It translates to CASSPRTDPNYGYTF.

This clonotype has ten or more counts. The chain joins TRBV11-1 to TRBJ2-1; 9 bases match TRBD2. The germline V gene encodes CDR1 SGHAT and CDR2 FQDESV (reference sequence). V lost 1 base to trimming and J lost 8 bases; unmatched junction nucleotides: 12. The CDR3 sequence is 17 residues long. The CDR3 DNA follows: TGTGCCAGCAGCTTAGACCCGAGCGGGGGGATGGGGGATGAGCAGTTCTTC. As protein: CASSLDPSGGMGDEQFF.

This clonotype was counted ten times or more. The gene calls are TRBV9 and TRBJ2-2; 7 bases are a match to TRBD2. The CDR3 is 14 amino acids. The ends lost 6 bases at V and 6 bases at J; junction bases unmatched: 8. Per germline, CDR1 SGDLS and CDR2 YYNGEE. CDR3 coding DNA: TGTGCCAGCACTCCTGCGGGGGTGGCCGGGGAGCTGTTTTTT. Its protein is CASTPAGVAGELFF.

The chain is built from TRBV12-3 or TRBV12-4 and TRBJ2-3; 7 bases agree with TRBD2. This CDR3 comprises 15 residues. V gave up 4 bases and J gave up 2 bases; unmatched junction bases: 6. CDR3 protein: CASSWVAGLTDTQYF. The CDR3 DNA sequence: TGTGCCAGCAGTTGGGTAGCGGGCCTCACAGATACGCAGTATTTT.

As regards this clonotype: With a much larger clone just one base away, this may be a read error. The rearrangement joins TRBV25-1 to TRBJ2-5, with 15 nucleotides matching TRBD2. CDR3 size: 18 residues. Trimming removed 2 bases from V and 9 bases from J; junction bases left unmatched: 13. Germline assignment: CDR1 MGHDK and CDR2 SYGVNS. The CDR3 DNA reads TGTGCCAGCAGTGAAAGGGGACTAGCGGGGGGCAGGGAGGAGGCCCAGTACTTC. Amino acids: CASSERGLAGGREEAQYF. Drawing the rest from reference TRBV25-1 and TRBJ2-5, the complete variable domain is EADIYQTPRYLVIGTGKKITLECSQTMGHDKMYWYQQDPGMELHLIHYSYGVNSTEKGDLSSESTVSRIRTEHFPLTLESARPSHTSQYLCASSERGLAGGREEAQYFGPGTRLLVL.

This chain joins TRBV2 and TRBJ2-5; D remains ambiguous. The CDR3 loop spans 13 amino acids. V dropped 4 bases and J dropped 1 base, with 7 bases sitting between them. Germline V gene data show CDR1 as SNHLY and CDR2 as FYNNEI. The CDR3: CASSGAAQETQYF. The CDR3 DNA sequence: TGTGCCAGCAGTGGAGCAGCCCAAGAGACCCAGTACTTC.